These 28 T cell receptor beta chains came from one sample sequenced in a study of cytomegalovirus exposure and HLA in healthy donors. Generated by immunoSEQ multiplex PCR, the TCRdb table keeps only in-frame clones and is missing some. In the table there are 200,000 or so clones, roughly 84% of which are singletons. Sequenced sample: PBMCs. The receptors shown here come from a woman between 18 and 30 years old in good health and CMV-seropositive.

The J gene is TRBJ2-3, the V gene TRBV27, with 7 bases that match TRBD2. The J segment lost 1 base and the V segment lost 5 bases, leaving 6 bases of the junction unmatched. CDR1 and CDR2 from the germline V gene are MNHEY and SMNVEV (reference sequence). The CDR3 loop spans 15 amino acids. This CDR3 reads CASSRGRAGTDTQYF. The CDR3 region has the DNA TGTGCCAGCAGTCGGGGGAGGGCCGGCACAGATACGCAGTATTTT.

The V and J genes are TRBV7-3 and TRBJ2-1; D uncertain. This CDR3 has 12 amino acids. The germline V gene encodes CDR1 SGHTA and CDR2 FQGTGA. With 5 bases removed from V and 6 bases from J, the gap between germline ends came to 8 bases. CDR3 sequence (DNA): TGTGCCAGCAGCGGGCCCGCCAATGAGCAGTTCTTC. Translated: CASSGPANEQFF.

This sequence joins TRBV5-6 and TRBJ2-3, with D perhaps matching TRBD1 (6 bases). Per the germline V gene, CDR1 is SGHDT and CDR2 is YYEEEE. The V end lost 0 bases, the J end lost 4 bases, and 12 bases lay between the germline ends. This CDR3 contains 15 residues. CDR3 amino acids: CASSLVGQGSDTQYF. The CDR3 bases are TGTGCCAGCAGCTTGGTTGGCCAGGGGTCAGATACGCAGTATTTT.

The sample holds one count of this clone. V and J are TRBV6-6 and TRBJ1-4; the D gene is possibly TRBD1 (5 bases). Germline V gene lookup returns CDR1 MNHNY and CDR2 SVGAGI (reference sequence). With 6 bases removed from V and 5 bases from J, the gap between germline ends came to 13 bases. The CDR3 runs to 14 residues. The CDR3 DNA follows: TGTGCCAGCAGCCTCGGACACCTGAATGAAAAACTGTTTTTT. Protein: CASSLGHLNEKLFF.

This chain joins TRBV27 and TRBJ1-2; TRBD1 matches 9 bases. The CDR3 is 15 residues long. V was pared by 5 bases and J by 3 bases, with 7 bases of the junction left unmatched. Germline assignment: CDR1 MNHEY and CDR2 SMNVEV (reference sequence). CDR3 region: CASSPRDRVDYGYTF. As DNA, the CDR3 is TGTGCCAGCAGTCCGCGGGACAGGGTTGACTATGGCTACACCTTC.

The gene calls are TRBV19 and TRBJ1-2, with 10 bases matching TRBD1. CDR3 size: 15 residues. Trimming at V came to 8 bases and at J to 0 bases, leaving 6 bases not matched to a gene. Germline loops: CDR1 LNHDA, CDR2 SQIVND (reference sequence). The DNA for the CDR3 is TGTGCCAGTTCTAGGGACAGGGGATCTAACTATGGCTACACCTTC. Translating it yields CASSRDRGSNYGYTF.

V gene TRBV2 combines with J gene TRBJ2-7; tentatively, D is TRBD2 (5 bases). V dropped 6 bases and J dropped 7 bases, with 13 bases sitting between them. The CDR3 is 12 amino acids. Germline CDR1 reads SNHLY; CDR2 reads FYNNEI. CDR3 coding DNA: TGTGCCAGCAGACGGGCCGCGGGTGAGCAGTACTTC. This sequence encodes CASRRAAGEQYF.

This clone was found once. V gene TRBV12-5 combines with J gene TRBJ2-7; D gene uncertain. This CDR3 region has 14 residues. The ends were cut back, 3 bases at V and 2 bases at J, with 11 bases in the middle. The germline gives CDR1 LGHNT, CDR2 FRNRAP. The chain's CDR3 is CASGLMWAAYEQYF. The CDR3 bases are TGTGCTAGTGGTTTAATGTGGGCAGCCTACGAGCAGTACTTC.

The CDR3 sequence: CSVESGGASGNYETQYF. The DNA for the CDR3 is TGCAGCGTTGAAAGTGGGGGGGCTAGCGGGAATTATGAGACCCAGTACTTC. This sequence joins TRBV29-1 and TRBJ2-5; TRBD2 agrees at 9 bases. The V gene end was trimmed by 2 bases and the J gene end by 5 bases; junction bases not matched to a gene: 15. The CDR3 has 17 residues. Germline V gene lookup returns CDR1 SQVTM and CDR2 ANQGSEA.

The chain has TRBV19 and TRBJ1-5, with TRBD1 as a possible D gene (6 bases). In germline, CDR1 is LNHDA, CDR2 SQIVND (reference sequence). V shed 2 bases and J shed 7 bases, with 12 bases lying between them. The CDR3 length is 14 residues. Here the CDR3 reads CASSIQGMGQPQHF. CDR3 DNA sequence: TGTGCCAGTAGTATACAGGGGATGGGACAGCCCCAGCATTTT.

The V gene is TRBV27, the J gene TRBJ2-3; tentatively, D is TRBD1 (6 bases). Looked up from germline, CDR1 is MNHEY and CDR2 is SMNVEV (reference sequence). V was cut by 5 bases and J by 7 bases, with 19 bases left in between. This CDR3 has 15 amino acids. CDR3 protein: CASSPRGPATNTQYF. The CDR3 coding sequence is TGTGCCAGCAGTCCCAGGGGCCCAGCAACGAATACGCAGTATTTT.

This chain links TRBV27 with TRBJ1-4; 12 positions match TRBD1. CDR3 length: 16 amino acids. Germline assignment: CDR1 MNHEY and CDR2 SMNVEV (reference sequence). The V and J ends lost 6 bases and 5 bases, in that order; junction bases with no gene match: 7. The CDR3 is CASRPTGTGGNEKLFF. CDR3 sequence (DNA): TGTGCCAGCAGGCCCACGGGGACAGGGGGCAATGAAAAACTGTTTTTT.

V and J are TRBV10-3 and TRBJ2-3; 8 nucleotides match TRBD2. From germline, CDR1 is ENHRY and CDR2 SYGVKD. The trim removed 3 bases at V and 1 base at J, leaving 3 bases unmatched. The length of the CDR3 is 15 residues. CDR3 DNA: TGTGCCATCAGTGACGGGAGGGCCGGCACAGATACGCAGTATTTT. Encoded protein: CAISDGRAGTDTQYF.

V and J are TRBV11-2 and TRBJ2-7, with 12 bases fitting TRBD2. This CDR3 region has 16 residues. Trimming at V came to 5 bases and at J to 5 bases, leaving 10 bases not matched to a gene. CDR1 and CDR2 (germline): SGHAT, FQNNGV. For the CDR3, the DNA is TGTGCCAGCAGCCCTCGGACTAGCGGGATTAACAACGAGCAGTACTTC. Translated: CASSPRTSGINNEQYF.

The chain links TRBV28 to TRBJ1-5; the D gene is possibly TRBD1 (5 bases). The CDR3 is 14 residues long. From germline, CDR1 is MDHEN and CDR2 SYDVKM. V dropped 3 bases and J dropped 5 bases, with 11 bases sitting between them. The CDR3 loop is CASSFWRGDQPQHF. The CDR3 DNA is TGTGCCAGCAGTTTTTGGCGGGGGGATCAGCCCCAGCATTTT.

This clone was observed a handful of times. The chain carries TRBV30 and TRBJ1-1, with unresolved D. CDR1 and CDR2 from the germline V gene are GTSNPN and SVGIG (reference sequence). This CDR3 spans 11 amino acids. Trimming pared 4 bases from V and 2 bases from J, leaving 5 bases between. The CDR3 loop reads CAWTKNTEAFF. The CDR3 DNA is TGTGCCTGGACCAAAAACACTGAAGCTTTCTTT. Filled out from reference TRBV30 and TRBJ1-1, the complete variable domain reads SQTIHQWPATLVQPVGSPLSLECTVEGTSNPNLYWYRQAAGRGLQLLFYSVGIGQISSEVPQNLSASRPQDRQFILSSKKLLLSDSGFYLCAWTKNTEAFFGQGTRLTVV.

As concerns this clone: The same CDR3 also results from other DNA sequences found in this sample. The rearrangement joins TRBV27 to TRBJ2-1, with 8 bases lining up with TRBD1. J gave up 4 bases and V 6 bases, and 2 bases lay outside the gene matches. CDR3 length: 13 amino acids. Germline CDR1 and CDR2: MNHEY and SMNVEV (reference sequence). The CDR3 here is CASSRQGYNEQFF. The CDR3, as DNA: TGTGCCAGCAGCCGACAGGGGTACAATGAGCAGTTCTTC.

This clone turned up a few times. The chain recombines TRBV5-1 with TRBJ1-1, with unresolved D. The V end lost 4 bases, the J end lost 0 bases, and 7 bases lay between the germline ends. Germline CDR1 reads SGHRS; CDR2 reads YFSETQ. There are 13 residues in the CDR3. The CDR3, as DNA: TGCGCCAGCAGCCCTGGAGTGAACACTGAAGCTTTCTTT. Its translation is CASSPGVNTEAFF.

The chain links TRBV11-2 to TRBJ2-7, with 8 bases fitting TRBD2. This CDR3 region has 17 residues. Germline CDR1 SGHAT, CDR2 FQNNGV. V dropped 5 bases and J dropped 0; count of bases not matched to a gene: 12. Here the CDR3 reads CASSLRGGAPASYEQYF. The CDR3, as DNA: TGTGCCAGCAGCCTCCGGGGGGGGGCCCCCGCCTCCTACGAGCAGTACTTC. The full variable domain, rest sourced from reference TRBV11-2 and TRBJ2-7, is EAGVAQSPRYKIIEKRQSVAFWCNPISGHATLYWYQQILGQGPKLLIQFQNNGVVDDSQLPKDRFSAERLKGVDSTLKIQPAKLEDSAVYLCASSLRGGAPASYEQYFGPGTRLTVT.

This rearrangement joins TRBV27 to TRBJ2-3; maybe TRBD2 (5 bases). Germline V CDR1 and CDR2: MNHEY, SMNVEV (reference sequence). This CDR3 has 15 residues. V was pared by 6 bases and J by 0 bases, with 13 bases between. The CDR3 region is CASRLGLISTDTQYF. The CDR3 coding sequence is TGTGCCAGCAGACTCGGACTGATAAGCACAGATACGCAGTATTTT.

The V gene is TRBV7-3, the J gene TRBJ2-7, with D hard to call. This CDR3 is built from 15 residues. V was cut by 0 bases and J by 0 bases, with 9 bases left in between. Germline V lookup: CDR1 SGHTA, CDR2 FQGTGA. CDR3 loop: CASSLTTMSSYEQYF. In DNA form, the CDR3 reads TGTGCCAGCAGCTTAACTACTATGAGCTCCTACGAGCAGTACTTC.

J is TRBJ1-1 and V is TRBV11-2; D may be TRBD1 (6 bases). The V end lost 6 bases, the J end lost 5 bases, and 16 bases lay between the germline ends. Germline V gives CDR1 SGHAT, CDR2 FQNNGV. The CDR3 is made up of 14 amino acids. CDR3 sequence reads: CASRRPGVGTEAFF. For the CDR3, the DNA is TGTGCCAGCAGAAGGCCAGGGGTCGGGACTGAAGCTTTCTTT.

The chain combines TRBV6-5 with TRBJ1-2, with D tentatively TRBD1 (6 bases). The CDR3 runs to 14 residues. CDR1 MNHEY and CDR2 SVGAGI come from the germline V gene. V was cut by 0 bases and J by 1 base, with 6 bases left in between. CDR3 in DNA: TGTGCCAGCAGTTACTCGGACAGTAACTATGGCTACACCTTC. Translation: CASSYSDSNYGYTF.

The CDR3 nucleotides read TGTGCCTGGAGTGGGATTAGCGGTTTTTACAATGAGCAGTTCTTC. It is translated as CAWSGISGFYNEQFF. The chain employs TRBV30 and TRBJ2-1; perhaps TRBD2 as D (6 bases). The CDR3 sequence is 15 residues long. Trimming removed 1 base from V and 4 bases from J, with 14 bases in between. Germline assignment: CDR1 GTSNPN and CDR2 SVGIG (reference sequence).

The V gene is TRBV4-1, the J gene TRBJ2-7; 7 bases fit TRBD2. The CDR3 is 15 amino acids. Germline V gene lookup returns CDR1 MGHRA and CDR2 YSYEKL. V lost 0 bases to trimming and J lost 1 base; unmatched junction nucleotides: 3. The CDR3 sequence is CASSQEGGDSYEQYF. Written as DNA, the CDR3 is TGCGCCAGCAGCCAAGAGGGGGGGGATTCCTACGAGCAGTACTTC.

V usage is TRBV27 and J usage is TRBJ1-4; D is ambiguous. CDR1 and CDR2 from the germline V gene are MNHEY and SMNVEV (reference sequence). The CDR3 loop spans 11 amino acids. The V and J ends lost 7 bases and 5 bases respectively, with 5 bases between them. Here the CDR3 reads CASTQNEKLFF. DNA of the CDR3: TGTGCCAGCACCCAAAATGAAAAACTGTTTTTT.

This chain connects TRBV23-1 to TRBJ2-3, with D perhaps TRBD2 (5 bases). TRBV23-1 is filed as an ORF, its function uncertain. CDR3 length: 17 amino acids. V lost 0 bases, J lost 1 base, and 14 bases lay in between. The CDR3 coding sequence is TGCGCCAGCAGTCAATCGACTAATCCTTTGGGCACAGATACGCAGTATTTT. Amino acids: CASSQSTNPLGTDTQYF.

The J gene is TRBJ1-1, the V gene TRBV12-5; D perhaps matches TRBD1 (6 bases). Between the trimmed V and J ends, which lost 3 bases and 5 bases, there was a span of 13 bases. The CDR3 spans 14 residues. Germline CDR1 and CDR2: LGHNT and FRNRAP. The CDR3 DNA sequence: TGTGCTAGTGGTTTTGGTACAGGGTCAACTGAAGCTTTCTTT. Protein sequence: CASGFGTGSTEAFF.